This T cell receptor beta chain was captured in a study of cytomegalovirus exposure and HLA in healthy donors. Study-level findings and limits: Most TCR sequences showed up rarely, but some public TCRs showed up in many donors. An analysis done earlier found most TCR beta V segments productive about 90% or about 30% of the time.

PCR used 60 Vbeta primers and 13 Jbeta primers. Some clones are missing from TCRdb's copy, which holds only in-frame ones; the method was immunoSEQ multiplex PCR. Of 110,000 to 150,000 clones listed, about four fifths are singletons. This CDR3 spans 15 amino acids. V was pared by 1 base and J by 1 base, with 8 bases between. Looked up from germline, CDR1 is SGHVS and CDR2 is FQNEAQ. Concerning this clone: Its cognate antigen is unknown.

The chain carries TRBV7-8 and TRBJ1-3, with D hard to call. Input material: PBMCs. The clonotype comes from a man younger than 30 in good health and CMV-seropositive. For the CDR3, the DNA is TGTGCCAGCAGCTTAGGCCTACCGTCTGGAAACACCATATATTTT. Translation: CASSLGLPSGNTIYF. Together with reference TRBV7-8 and TRBJ1-3, the CDR3 gives the full variable domain: GAGVSQSPRYKVAKRGQDVALRCDPISGHVSLFWYQQALGQGPEFLTYFQNEAQLDKSGLPSDRFFAERPEGSVSTLKIQRTQQEDSAVYLCASSLGLPSGNTIYFGEGSWLTVV.